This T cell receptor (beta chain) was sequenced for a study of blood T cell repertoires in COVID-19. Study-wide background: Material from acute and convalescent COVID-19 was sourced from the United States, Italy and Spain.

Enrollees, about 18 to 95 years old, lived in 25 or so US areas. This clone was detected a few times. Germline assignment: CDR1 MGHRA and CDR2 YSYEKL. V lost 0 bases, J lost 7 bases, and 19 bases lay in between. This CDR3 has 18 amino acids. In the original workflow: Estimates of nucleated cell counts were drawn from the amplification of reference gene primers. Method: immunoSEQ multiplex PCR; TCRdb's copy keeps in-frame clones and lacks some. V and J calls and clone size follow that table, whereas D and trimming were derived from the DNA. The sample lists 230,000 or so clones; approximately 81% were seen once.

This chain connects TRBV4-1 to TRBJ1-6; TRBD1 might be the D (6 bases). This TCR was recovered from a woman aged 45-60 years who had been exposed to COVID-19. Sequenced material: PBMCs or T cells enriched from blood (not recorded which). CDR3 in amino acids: CASSQDPQGYGLNSPLHF. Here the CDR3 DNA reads TGCGCCAGCAGCCAAGATCCCCAGGGGTATGGACTGAATTCACCCCTCCACTTT.